Given below is one TCR beta chain in context. The sample belongs to a study of T cells of healthy individuals. A single record per CDR3 protein comes from TCRdb applying MiXCR to the 5' RACE reads. The sample records 60,000 to 70,000 distinct CDR3 sequences, about 16% being singletons. This CDR3 is 11 amino acids long. CDR1 and CDR2 from the germline V gene are SEHNR and FQNEAQ (reference sequence). V was pared by 2 bases and J by 7 bases, with 3 bases between. The chain uses TRBV7-9 and TRBJ2-1; no clear D gene. The sequence was collected from a human donor in good health. The CDR3 sequence is CASSLLNEQFF. CDR3 DNA sequence: TGTGCCAGCAGCTTATTAAATGAGCAGTTCTTC.